This T cell receptor (beta chain) stems from a study of blood T cell repertoires in COVID-19. On the study more broadly: Samples came from the United States, Italy and Spain, spanning acute and convalescent COVID-19.

Seattle participants joined during active infection and were tracked over time. Authors' data handling: The assay estimated nucleated cells by amplifying reference gene primers. Assay: immunoSEQ multiplex PCR; the TCRdb copy retains only in-frame clones and omits some. For V, J and clone size, that table is used; D and trimming come from the DNA. The table includes over 100,000 clones, around nine tenths detected once. CDR3 length: 14 amino acids. Losses at the gene ends were 4 bases for V and 0 bases for J; bases not matched to a gene: 1. The germline gives CDR1 MNHEY, CDR2 SVGAGI. This clone counts as medium-sized (0.01 to 0.1%).

This rearrangement joins TRBV6-5 to TRBJ1-2, with 8 bases that match TRBD1. The TCR was taken from a woman aged 65 to 85 with COVID-19, enrolled during active disease. The specimen sequenced was peripheral blood. The CDR3 loop reads CASSWDRTNYGYTF. The CDR3 nucleotides are TGTGCCAGCAGTTGGGACAGGACTAACTATGGCTACACCTTC.